This T cell receptor beta chain was recovered during a study of CD8+ T cells in alopecia areata. Study-level background: The protocol delivered tofacitinib for 6 to 18 months, then withdrew it for 6 months. Notes on the study in general: Scalp clonality, along with expanded CD8+ clones among the top 100, was significantly decreased by tofacitinib.

V was trimmed by 3 bases and J by 2 bases, leaving 10 bases between them. Per germline, CDR1 SGHTA and CDR2 FQGNSA. This CDR3 has 14 residues. This clone turned up a few times. What it binds is not known. Treatment noted: oral pan-JAK inhibitor, 5-10 mg twice daily. Sorting of CD4+ and CD8+ T cells was performed on PBMCs. In each case, RNA was isolated and then reverse transcribed into cDNA as the sequencing template. Repertoires were generated with immunoSEQ multiplex PCR, while TCRdb's copy carries only in-frame clones and drops some. The sample includes about 64,000 clones, 46% of them seen just once.

The TCR sequence derives from a human donor with alopecia areata. The input for sequencing was CD8+ T cells sorted from blood, taken between weeks 36 and 40, from a patient treated with tofacitinib. The chain combines TRBV7-2 with TRBJ2-5; tentative D call: TRBD2 (5 bases). In DNA, the CDR3 is TGTGCCAGCAGCTTGAATAGCGTTCAAGAGACCCAGTACTTC. This sequence encodes CASSLNSVQETQYF.